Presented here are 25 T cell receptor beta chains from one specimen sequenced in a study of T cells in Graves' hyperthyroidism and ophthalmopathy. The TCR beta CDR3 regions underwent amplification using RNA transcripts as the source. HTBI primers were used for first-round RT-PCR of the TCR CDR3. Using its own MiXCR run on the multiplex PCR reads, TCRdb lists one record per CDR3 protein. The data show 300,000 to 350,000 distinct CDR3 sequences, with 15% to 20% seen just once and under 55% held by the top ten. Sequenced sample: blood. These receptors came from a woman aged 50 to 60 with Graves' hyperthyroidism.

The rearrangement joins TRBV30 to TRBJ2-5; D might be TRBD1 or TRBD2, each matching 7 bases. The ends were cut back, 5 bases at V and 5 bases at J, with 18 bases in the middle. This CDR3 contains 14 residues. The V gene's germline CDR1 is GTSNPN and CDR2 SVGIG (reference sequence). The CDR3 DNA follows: TGTGCCTGGGCCCCAGGGGGGGCCCGGGAGACCCAGTACTTC. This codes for CAWAPGGARETQYF.

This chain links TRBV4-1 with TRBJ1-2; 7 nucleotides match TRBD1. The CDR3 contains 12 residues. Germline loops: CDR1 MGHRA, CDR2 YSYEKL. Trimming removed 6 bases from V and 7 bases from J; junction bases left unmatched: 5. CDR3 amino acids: CASSQQGFGYTF. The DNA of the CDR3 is TGCGCCAGCAGTCAACAGGGGTTTGGCTACACCTTC.

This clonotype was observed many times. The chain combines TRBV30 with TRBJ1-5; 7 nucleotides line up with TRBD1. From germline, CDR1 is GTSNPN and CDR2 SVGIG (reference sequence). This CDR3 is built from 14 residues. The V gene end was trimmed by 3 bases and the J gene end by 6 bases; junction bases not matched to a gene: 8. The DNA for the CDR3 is TGTGCCTGGAGCCAAACAGGGGACGGTCAGCCCCAGCATTTT. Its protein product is CAWSQTGDGQPQHF. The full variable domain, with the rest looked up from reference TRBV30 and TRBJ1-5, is SQTIHQWPATLVQPVGSPLSLECTVEGTSNPNLYWYRQAAGRGLQLLFYSVGIGQISSEVPQNLSASRPQDRQFILSSKKLLLSDSGFYLCAWSQTGDGQPQHFGDGTRLSIL.

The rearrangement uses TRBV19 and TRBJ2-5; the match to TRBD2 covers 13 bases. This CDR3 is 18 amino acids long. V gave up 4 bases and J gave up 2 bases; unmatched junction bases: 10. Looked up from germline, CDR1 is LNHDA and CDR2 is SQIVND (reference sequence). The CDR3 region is CASSTRLAGGMAQETQYF. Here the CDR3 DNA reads TGTGCCAGTAGTACCAGACTAGCGGGGGGAATGGCTCAAGAGACCCAGTACTTC.

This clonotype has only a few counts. The CDR3 nucleotides read TGTGCCAGCAGTGAAAGCGGCTTCGGCGAGCAGTACGTC. It yields the protein CASSESGFGEQYV. The chain combines TRBV6-1 with TRBJ2-7; tentative D call: TRBD2 (5 bases). Trimming removed 2 bases at V and 6 bases at J, with 11 bases between. CDR1 is MNHNS, CDR2 SASEGT, per germline. The CDR3 totals 13 residues.

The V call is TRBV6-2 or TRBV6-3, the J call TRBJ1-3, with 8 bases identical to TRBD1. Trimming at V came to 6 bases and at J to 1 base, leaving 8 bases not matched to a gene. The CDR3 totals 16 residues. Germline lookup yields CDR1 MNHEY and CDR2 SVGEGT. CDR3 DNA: TGTGCCAGCAGAAGTATGGACAGGGCATCTGGAAACACCATATATTTT. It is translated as CASRSMDRASGNTIYF.

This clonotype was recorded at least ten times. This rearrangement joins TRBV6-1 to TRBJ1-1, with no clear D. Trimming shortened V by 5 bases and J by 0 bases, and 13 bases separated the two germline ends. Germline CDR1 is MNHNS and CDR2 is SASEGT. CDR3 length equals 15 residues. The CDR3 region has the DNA TGTGCCAGCAGTCCGGGATCGAAGATGAACACTGAAGCTTTCTTT. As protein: CASSPGSKMNTEAFF.

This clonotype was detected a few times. CDR3 coding DNA: TGCGCCAGCAGCTCGGCCCCTCAAGAGACCCAGTACTTC. Residues: CASSSAPQETQYF. The chain has TRBV5-1 and TRBJ2-5; D unclear. The length of the CDR3 is 13 residues. Germline CDR1 reads SGHRS; CDR2 reads YFSETQ. Trimming cost V 3 bases and J 2 bases, with 8 bases left between them.

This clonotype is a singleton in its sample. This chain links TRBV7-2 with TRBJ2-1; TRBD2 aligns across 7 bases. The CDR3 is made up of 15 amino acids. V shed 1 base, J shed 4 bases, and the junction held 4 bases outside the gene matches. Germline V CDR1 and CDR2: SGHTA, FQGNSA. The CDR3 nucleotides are TGTGCCAGCAGCTTAGGTAGCGGGTTGTACAATGAGCAGTTCTTC. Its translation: CASSLGSGLYNEQFF.

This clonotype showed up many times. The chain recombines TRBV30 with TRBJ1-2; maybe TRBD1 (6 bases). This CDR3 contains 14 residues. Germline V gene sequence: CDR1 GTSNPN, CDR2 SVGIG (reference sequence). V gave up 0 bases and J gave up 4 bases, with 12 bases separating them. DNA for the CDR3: TGTGCCTGGAGTGTCGGACAGCCATTCTATGGCTACACCTTC. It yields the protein CAWSVGQPFYGYTF.

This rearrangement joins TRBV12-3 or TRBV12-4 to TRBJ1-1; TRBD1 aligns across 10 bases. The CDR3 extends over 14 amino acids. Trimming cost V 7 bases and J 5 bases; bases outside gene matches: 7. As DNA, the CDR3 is TGTGCCAGCACCACGGACAGGGGGATTACTGAAGCTTTCTTT. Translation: CASTTDRGITEAFF.

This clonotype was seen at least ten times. The CDR3 sequence is CASSPTTGGSQETQYF. The DNA for the CDR3 is TGTGCCAGCAGTCCTACCACAGGGGGCTCACAAGAGACCCAGTACTTC. The V and J genes are TRBV6-1 and TRBJ2-5; TRBD1 aligns across 9 bases. The length of the CDR3 is 16 residues. V lost 5 bases, J lost 2 bases, and 9 bases stayed unmatched. Germline CDR1 reads MNHNS; CDR2 reads SASEGT.

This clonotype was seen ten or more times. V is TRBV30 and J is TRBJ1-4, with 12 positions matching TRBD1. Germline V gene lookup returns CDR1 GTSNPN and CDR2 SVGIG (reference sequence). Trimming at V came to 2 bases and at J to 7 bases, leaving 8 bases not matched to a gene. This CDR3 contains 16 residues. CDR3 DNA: TGTGCCTGGAGTCCAGGGACAGGGGGCCTTGCTGAAAAACTGTTTTTT. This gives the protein CAWSPGTGGLAEKLFF.

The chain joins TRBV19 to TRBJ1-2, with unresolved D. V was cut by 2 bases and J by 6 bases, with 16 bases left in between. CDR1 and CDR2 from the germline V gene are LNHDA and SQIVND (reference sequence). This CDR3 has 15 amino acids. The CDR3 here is CASSIRISRADGYTF. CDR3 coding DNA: TGTGCCAGTAGTATAAGGATATCTAGGGCTGATGGCTACACCTTC.

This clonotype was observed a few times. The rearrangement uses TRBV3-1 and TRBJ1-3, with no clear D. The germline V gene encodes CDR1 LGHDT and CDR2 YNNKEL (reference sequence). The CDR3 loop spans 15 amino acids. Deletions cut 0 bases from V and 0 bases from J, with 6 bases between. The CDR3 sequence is CASSQEVYSGNTIYF. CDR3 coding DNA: TGTGCCAGCAGCCAAGAGGTCTACTCTGGAAACACCATATATTTT.

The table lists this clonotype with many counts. The chain's CDR3 is CSVVRGSAEAFF. For the CDR3, the DNA is TGCAGCGTTGTTCGGGGGTCCGCTGAAGCTTTCTTT. This chain connects TRBV29-1 to TRBJ1-1; D perhaps matches TRBD1 (5 bases). Germline V gene sequence: CDR1 SQVTM, CDR2 ANQGSEA. Trimming shortened V by 4 bases and J by 6 bases, and 12 bases separated the two germline ends. This CDR3 spans 12 amino acids.

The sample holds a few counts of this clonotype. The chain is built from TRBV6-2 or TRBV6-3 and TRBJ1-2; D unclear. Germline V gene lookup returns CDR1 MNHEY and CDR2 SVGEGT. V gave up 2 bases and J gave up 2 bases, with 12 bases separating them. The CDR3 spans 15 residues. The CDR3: CASSYLTEPNYGYTF. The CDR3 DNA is TGTGCCAGCAGTTACCTTACGGAACCCAACTATGGCTACACCTTC.

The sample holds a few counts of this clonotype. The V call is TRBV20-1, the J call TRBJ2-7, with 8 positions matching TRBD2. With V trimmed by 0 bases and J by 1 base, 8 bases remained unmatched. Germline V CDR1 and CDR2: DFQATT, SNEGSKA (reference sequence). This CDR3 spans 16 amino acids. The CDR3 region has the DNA TGCAGTGCTAGAGATCACGGGACGGGAGGGTCCTACGAGCAGTACTTC. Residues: CSARDHGTGGSYEQYF.

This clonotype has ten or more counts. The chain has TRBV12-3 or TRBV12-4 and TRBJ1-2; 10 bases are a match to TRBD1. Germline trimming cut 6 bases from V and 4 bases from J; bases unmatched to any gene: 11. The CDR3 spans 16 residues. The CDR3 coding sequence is TGTGCCAGCAGAGCCGCACCGACAGGGGGCTTCTATGGCTACACCTTC. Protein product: CASRAAPTGGFYGYTF.

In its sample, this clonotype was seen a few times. As DNA, the CDR3 is TGCGCCAGCAGCTGGTCAGGCAGGGGGCTGAACACTGAAGCTTTCTTT. Translated, it gives CASSWSGRGLNTEAFF. The rearrangement links TRBV5-1 to TRBJ1-1, with 8 positions matching TRBD1. The CDR3 totals 16 residues. CDR1 SGHRS and CDR2 YFSETQ come from the germline V gene. J lost 0 bases, V lost 3 bases, and 7 bases had no gene match.

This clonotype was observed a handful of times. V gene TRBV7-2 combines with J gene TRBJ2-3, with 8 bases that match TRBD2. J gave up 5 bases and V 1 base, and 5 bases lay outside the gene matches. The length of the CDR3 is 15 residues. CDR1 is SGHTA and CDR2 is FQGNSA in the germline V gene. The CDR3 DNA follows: TGTGCCAGCAGCTTAGACTTAGCGGGGAGAGATACGCAGTATTTT. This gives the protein CASSLDLAGRDTQYF.

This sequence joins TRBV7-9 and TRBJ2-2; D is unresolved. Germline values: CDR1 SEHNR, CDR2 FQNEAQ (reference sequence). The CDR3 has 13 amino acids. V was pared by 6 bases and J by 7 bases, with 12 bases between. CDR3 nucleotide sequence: TGTGCCAGCAGTCCTAAAGTCCACGGGGAGCTGTTTTTT. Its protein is CASSPKVHGELFF.

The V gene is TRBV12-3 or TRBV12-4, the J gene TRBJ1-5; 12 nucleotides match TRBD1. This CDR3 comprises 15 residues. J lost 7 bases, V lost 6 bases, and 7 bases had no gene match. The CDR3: CASSRGTGGGQPQHF. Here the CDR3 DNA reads TGTGCCAGCAGCCGAGGGACAGGGGGCGGACAGCCCCAGCATTTT.

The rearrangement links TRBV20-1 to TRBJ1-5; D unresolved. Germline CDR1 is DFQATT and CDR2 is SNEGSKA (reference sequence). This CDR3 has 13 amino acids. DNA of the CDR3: TGCAGCGCCCTTTCTGCAGGCTATCAGCCCCAGCATTTT. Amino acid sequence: CSALSAGYQPQHF.

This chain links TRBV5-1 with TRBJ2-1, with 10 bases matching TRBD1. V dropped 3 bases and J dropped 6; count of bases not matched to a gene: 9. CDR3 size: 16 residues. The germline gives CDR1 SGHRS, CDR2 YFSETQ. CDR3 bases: TGCGCCAGCAGCTCCACCACGGGACAGGGGATCAATGAGCAGTTCTTC. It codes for CASSSTTGQGINEQFF.